These T cell receptor beta chains were read from a single sample in a study of molecular identifiers for immune sequencing clone quantification. MiXCR, applied by TCRdb to the PCR reads, yields one record per CDR3 protein. Here the sample spans around 86,000 distinct CDR3 sequences, around 20% being singletons. Material: naive CD8+ T cells from blood, with Jurkat cell RNA spiked in. The receptor source for this set is a human donor in good health. Some libraries in this study had Jurkat cell RNA spiked in. CDR3s include the opening cysteine and the closing phenylalanine or tryptophan. D genes are given only for firm matches. Only part of the rows carry a size: once, few, many, or a class if the clone is expanded.

d_gene: .
j_gene: TRBJ2-3
v_gene: TRBV11-2
abundance: many
CDR3nt: TGTGCCAGCAGCTTAGATCGATATTTCACAGATACGCAGTATTTT
CDR3aa: CASSLDRYFTDTQYF

d_gene: .
j_gene: TRBJ1-1
v_gene: TRBV29-1
abundance: many
CDR3nt: TGCAGCGCTGACAGCATGAACACTGAAGCTTTCTTT
CDR3aa: CSADSMNTEAFF

d_gene: .
j_gene: TRBJ2-7
v_gene: TRBV30
abundance: many
CDR3nt: TGTGCCTGGAGTGTATCAGGGGACTACGAGCAGTACTTC
CDR3aa: CAWSVSGDYEQYF

d_gene: .
j_gene: TRBJ1-5
v_gene: TRBV11-2
abundance: many
CDR3nt: TGTGCCAGCAGCCAGGACAGCAATAGCAATCAGCCCCAGCATTTT
CDR3aa: CASSQDSNSNQPQHF

d_gene: .
j_gene: TRBJ2-5
v_gene: TRBV7-6
abundance: many
CDR3nt: TGTGCCAGCAGCTTGCGCCCCCAAGAGACCCAGTACTTC
CDR3aa: CASSLRPQETQYF

d_gene: .
j_gene: TRBJ2-3
v_gene: TRBV28
abundance: many
CDR3nt: TGTGCCAGCTCTAATCGGAACTCAGATACGCAGTATTTT
CDR3aa: CASSNRNSDTQYF

d_gene: .
j_gene: TRBJ1-4
v_gene: TRBV20-1
abundance: many
CDR3nt: TGCAGTGCTAGAGTCACCATGCGGGCTGAAAAACTGTTTTTT
CDR3aa: CSARVTMRAEKLFF

d_gene: TRBD2
j_gene: TRBJ2-5
v_gene: TRBV7-2
abundance: many
CDR3nt: TGTGCCAGCAGCCCCGGGACTAGTCCTATACTGTACCAAGAGACCCAGTACTTC
CDR3aa: CASSPGTSPILYQETQYF

d_gene: .
j_gene: TRBJ2-3
v_gene: TRBV12-3/TRBV12-4
abundance: many
CDR3nt: TGTGCCAGCAGTTTGGTCCCGCAGGTAGATACGCAGTATTTT
CDR3aa: CASSLVPQVDTQYF

d_gene: TRBD2
j_gene: TRBJ2-7
v_gene: TRBV6-2/TRBV6-3
abundance: many
CDR3nt: TGTGCCAGCAGTCTCTCGGGCGGGAGCTCCTACGAGCAGTACTTC
CDR3aa: CASSLSGGSSYEQYF

d_gene: .
j_gene: TRBJ2-7
v_gene: TRBV7-9
abundance: many
CDR3nt: TGTGCCAGCAGACCTAGTGCGAGGTACGAGCAGTACTTC
CDR3aa: CASRPSARYEQYF

d_gene: .
j_gene: TRBJ2-3
v_gene: TRBV11-3
abundance: many
CDR3nt: TGTGCCAGCAGCTTAGGATACACAGATACGCAGTATTTT
CDR3aa: CASSLGYTDTQYF

d_gene: TRBD1
j_gene: TRBJ2-1
v_gene: TRBV4-3
abundance: many
CDR3nt: TGCGCCAGCAGCCAAGCCGGGACAGTATACAATGAGCAGTTCTTC
CDR3aa: CASSQAGTVYNEQFF

d_gene: .
j_gene: TRBJ2-4
v_gene: TRBV5-1
abundance: .
CDR3nt: TGCGCCGGCGGCTTGGAGAGCAAAAACATTCAGTACTTC
CDR3aa: CAGGLESKNIQYF

d_gene: TRBD2
j_gene: TRBJ2-1
v_gene: TRBV20-1
abundance: .
CDR3nt: TGCAGTGCCCCCGGGACTAGCGCCTACAATGAGCAGTTCTTC
CDR3aa: CSAPGTSAYNEQFF

d_gene: TRBD1
j_gene: TRBJ1-1
v_gene: TRBV7-9
abundance: many
CDR3nt: TGTGCCAGCAGCCCAGGACAGGAACTCAGCACTGAAGCTTTCTTT
CDR3aa: CASSPGQELSTEAFF

d_gene: .
j_gene: TRBJ1-5
v_gene: TRBV27
abundance: few
CDR3nt: TGTGCCAGCAGTTTGCGAAGGGTCAGACGACCCCAGCATTTT
CDR3aa: CASSLRRVRRPQHF

d_gene: .
j_gene: TRBJ1-5
v_gene: TRBV6-5
abundance: many
CDR3nt: TGTGCCAGCAGTTACTCCGACGGTAGCAATCAGCCCCAGCATTTT
CDR3aa: CASSYSDGSNQPQHF

d_gene: .
j_gene: TRBJ2-5
v_gene: TRBV7-9
abundance: many
CDR3nt: TGTGCCAGCGAGTCGATAAGGGGACAAGAGACCCAGTACTTC
CDR3aa: CASESIRGQETQYF

d_gene: .
j_gene: TRBJ2-3
v_gene: TRBV7-9
abundance: once
CDR3nt: TGTGCCAGCAGCTTAGCGCTGGGCGAGGATACGCAGTATTTT
CDR3aa: CASSLALGEDTQYF

d_gene: TRBD1
j_gene: TRBJ2-7
v_gene: TRBV4-3
abundance: few
CDR3nt: TGCGCCAGCAGCCAAGACAGGGGGTCACCTTCCTACGAGCAGTACTTC
CDR3aa: CASSQDRGSPSYEQYF

d_gene: .
j_gene: TRBJ2-7
v_gene: TRBV4-3
abundance: .
CDR3nt: TGCGCCGGCAGCCAGGGCCGCGGGCGGTCCTACGAGCAGTACTTC
CDR3aa: CAGSQGRGRSYEQYF

d_gene: TRBD2
j_gene: TRBJ2-1
v_gene: TRBV24-1
abundance: many
CDR3nt: TGTGCCACCAGTGACCCCGGGACTAGCGGGAGCTATGAGCAGTTCTTC
CDR3aa: CATSDPGTSGSYEQFF

d_gene: TRBD1
j_gene: TRBJ2-5
v_gene: TRBV4-1
abundance: many
CDR3nt: TGCGCCAGCAGCCAAGTGACAGGACAGGGCCAAGAGACCCAGTACTTC
CDR3aa: CASSQVTGQGQETQYF

d_gene: .
j_gene: TRBJ2-3
v_gene: TRBV7-2
abundance: many
CDR3nt: TGTGCCAGCAGCTTAGTCGCGGCCCAAGTAGATACGCAGTATTTT
CDR3aa: CASSLVAAQVDTQYF

d_gene: .
j_gene: TRBJ2-5
v_gene: TRBV2
abundance: .
CDR3nt: TGTGCCAGCAGTGACAACCCCAGGGAGACCCAGTACTTC
CDR3aa: CASSDNPRETQYF

d_gene: .
j_gene: TRBJ1-1
v_gene: TRBV6-5
abundance: .
CDR3nt: TGTGCCAGCAGTTGGACTTTGGGCACTGAAGCTTTCTTT
CDR3aa: CASSWTLGTEAFF

d_gene: TRBD2
j_gene: TRBJ2-3
v_gene: TRBV5-6
abundance: many
CDR3nt: TGTGCCAGCAGCCCAGGGACTAGCGGGGGGCGGATAGATACGCAGTATTTT
CDR3aa: CASSPGTSGGRIDTQYF

d_gene: TRBD1
j_gene: TRBJ1-1
v_gene: TRBV27
abundance: many
CDR3nt: TGTGCCAGCGATATTACCGGGACAGACACTGAAGCTTTCTTT
CDR3aa: CASDITGTDTEAFF

d_gene: .
j_gene: TRBJ1-1
v_gene: TRBV19
abundance: many
CDR3nt: TGTGCCAGTAGTCCGGGCTCCGGGGACACTGAAGCTTTCTTT
CDR3aa: CASSPGSGDTEAFF

d_gene: TRBD2
j_gene: TRBJ2-7
v_gene: TRBV29-1
abundance: medium-sized
CDR3nt: TGCAGCGTTGTTGGGACTAGCGGGAGGCAGAATTTC
CDR3aa: CSVVGTSGRQNF

d_gene: .
j_gene: TRBJ1-1
v_gene: TRBV5-5
abundance: many
CDR3nt: TGTGCCAGCAGCCCCAGACAACCTTTCCCGAGATCCGCGCTGCCTTTCTTT
CDR3aa: CASSPRQPFPRSALPFF

d_gene: TRBD2
j_gene: TRBJ2-3
v_gene: TRBV9
abundance: many
CDR3nt: TGTGCCAGCAGCCCCGGGACTAGCGGCACAGATACGCAGTATTTT
CDR3aa: CASSPGTSGTDTQYF

d_gene: TRBD2
j_gene: TRBJ2-3
v_gene: TRBV29-1
abundance: many
CDR3nt: TGCAGCGCTCGAGCGGGAGAGGGTACAGATACGCAGTATTTT
CDR3aa: CSARAGEGTDTQYF

d_gene: TRBD1
j_gene: TRBJ2-3
v_gene: TRBV7-8
abundance: many
CDR3nt: TGTGCCAGCAGCTTAAGACAGGGGATGGCCACAGATACGCAGTATTTT
CDR3aa: CASSLRQGMATDTQYF

d_gene: .
j_gene: TRBJ1-3
v_gene: TRBV10-3
abundance: few
CDR3nt: TGTGCCACCTTCGACATAAACACCATATATTTT
CDR3aa: CATFDINTIYF

d_gene: TRBD2
j_gene: TRBJ2-5
v_gene: TRBV4-3
abundance: many
CDR3nt: TGCGCCAGCAGCCAAGAAGTAGCGGGAGCCGAAGAGACCCAGTACTTC
CDR3aa: CASSQEVAGAEETQYF

d_gene: .
j_gene: TRBJ1-1
v_gene: TRBV5-6
abundance: many
CDR3nt: TGTGCCAGCAGCTTTCATGGGGGGAACACTGAAGCTTTCTTT
CDR3aa: CASSFHGGNTEAFF

d_gene: .
j_gene: TRBJ1-5
v_gene: TRBV9
abundance: many
CDR3nt: TGTGCCAGCAGCAAAGAAGGGAGTCAAAATCAGCCCCAGCATTTT
CDR3aa: CASSKEGSQNQPQHF

d_gene: .
j_gene: TRBJ2-5
v_gene: TRBV7-2
abundance: .
CDR3nt: TGTGCCAGCAGCCTCTACGACTACCCGCAAGAGACCCAGTACTTC
CDR3aa: CASSLYDYPQETQYF

d_gene: .
j_gene: TRBJ1-5
v_gene: TRBV19
abundance: many
CDR3nt: TGTGCCAGTAGTAAGGACAGATTTCGCCCCGATCAGCCCCAGCATTTT
CDR3aa: CASSKDRFRPDQPQHF

d_gene: .
j_gene: TRBJ2-7
v_gene: TRBV27
abundance: many
CDR3nt: TGTGCCAGCAGTTTCGGCAGGGGTTTGAGTTACGAGCAGTACTTC
CDR3aa: CASSFGRGLSYEQYF

d_gene: .
j_gene: TRBJ2-5
v_gene: TRBV12-5
abundance: many
CDR3nt: TGTGCTAGTGGTATCGGGGTGGGGGAGACCCAGTACTTC
CDR3aa: CASGIGVGETQYF

d_gene: .
j_gene: TRBJ1-5
v_gene: TRBV3-2
abundance: many
CDR3nt: TGTGCCAGCTTGGGAAGGGGCTCTCAGCCCCAGCATTTT
CDR3aa: CASLGRGSQPQHF

d_gene: .
j_gene: TRBJ2-3
v_gene: TRBV20-1
abundance: few
CDR3nt: TGCAGTGCTAGAGACCCGGGGGACCTTGGGGATACGCAGTATTTT
CDR3aa: CSARDPGDLGDTQYF

d_gene: .
j_gene: TRBJ2-7
v_gene: TRBV28
abundance: .
CDR3nt: .
CDR3aa: CASSLERDSSYEQYF

d_gene: .
j_gene: TRBJ2-7
v_gene: TRBV7-9
abundance: many
CDR3nt: TGTGCCAGCAGCTTCCGGGAGAATTCCTACGAGCAGTACTTC
CDR3aa: CASSFRENSYEQYF

d_gene: TRBD2
j_gene: TRBJ2-5
v_gene: TRBV5-5
abundance: .
CDR3nt: TGTGCCAGCAGCTTGGAGACTAGCCCGACCCAGTACTTC
CDR3aa: CASSLETSPTQYF

d_gene: .
j_gene: TRBJ1-6
v_gene: TRBV4-3
abundance: .
CDR3nt: TGCGCCAGCAGCCAGAGGGCCCGGATCAGCTCCTATAATTCACCCCTCCACTTT
CDR3aa: CASSQRARISSYNSPLHF

d_gene: TRBD1
j_gene: TRBJ1-1
v_gene: TRBV18
abundance: many
CDR3nt: TGTGCCAGCTCACCACCGATACAGGGGGCAACTGAAGCTTTCTTT
CDR3aa: CASSPPIQGATEAFF

d_gene: .
j_gene: TRBJ2-2
v_gene: TRBV7-6
abundance: many
CDR3nt: TGTGCCAGCACCCCCGGGGCCGGGGAGCTGTTTTTT
CDR3aa: CASTPGAGELFF

d_gene: .
j_gene: TRBJ2-7
v_gene: TRBV5-1
abundance: .
CDR3nt: TGCGCCAGCAGTTGGGGGCCCCTCTACGAGCAGTACTTC
CDR3aa: CASSWGPLYEQYF

d_gene: TRBD1
j_gene: TRBJ2-3
v_gene: TRBV11-3
abundance: once
CDR3nt: TGTGCCAGCAGCTTAGAACGGACAGGGGCTCGGACAGATACGCAGTATTTT
CDR3aa: CASSLERTGARTDTQYF

d_gene: .
j_gene: TRBJ2-7
v_gene: TRBV20-1
abundance: many
CDR3nt: TGCAGTGCTAGGAGGGTAAGAGTCTCCTGCGAGCAGTACTTC
CDR3aa: CSARRVRVSCEQYF

d_gene: .
j_gene: TRBJ2-3
v_gene: TRBV6-1
abundance: many
CDR3nt: TGTGCCAGCATGGCACCATCCACAGATACGCAGTATTTT
CDR3aa: CASMAPSTDTQYF